This is a list of T cell receptor beta chains from one sample in a study of blood T cell repertoires in COVID-19. The table came from immunoSEQ multiplex PCR; TCRdb's copy has only in-frame clones and leaves some out. The sample lists roughly 50,000 clones; more than 80% were seen once. What was sequenced was peripheral blood. All receptors derive from a human donor in a cohort sampled during active COVID-19. Each CDR3 is given with its conserved first and last residue. Each record gives: D gene, clone size, J gene, V gene, CDR3 DNA, CDR3 protein. A D gene is named only where the DNA matches it firmly. A clone size is listed for some rows: how often the clone was seen (once, few, many), or a class if it is expanded.

>TRBD2|.|TRBJ2-3|TRBV7-9
TGTGCCAGCAGCTTAGATCCCGGGGGGAGAGCAGATACGCAGTATTTT
CASSLDPGGRADTQYF
>.|.|TRBJ1-2|TRBV5-4
TGTGCCAGCAGCTTGGGACCGGGTTTTGGCTACACCTTC
CASSLGPGFGYTF
>TRBD1|.|TRBJ2-5|TRBV5-1
TGCGCCAGCAGCATACAGGGGCCCCAAGAGACCCAGTACTTC
CASSIQGPQETQYF
>TRBD2|once|TRBJ2-1|TRBV5-1
TGCGCCAGCAGCCGGAGGGCGGGGGGACCGATTAATGAGCAGTTCTTC
CASSRRAGGPINEQFF
>.|.|TRBJ2-3|TRBV3-1/TRBV3-2
TGTGCCAGCAGCCAAGGTAAAGCCGTACTCACAGATACGCAGTATTTT
CASSQGKAVLTDTQYF
>TRBD2|.|TRBJ2-2|TRBV27
TGTGCCAGCAGTTTTTTGGGACTACGAAGGGCCGGGGAGCTGTTTTTT
CASSFLGLRRAGELFF
>TRBD1|once|TRBJ1-2|TRBV14
TGTGCCAGCAGCCCCTACCGGGACAGGGTATATGGCTACACCTTC
CASSPYRDRVYGYTF
>.|.|TRBJ2-1|TRBV4-3
TGCGCCAGCAGCCAAGATCAGGGGACGCACAATGAGCAGTTCTTC
CASSQDQGTHNEQFF
>.|.|TRBJ2-4|TRBV6-5
TGTGCCAGCAGTTTCGGTCTAGGGGTAGCCAAAAACATTCAGTACTTC
CASSFGLGVAKNIQYF
>.|.|TRBJ1-4|TRBV28
TGTGCCAGCAGGAGGGGACCCGGGAGGGTTGAGGAAAAACTGTTTTTT
CASRRGPGRVEEKLFF